This T cell receptor (beta chain) was captured in a study of T cells in tumors and immune-related adverse events. The V end was cut by 0 bases, the J end by 7 bases, with 10 bases between. CDR1 is SGHRS and CDR2 is YFSETQ in the germline V gene. The CDR3 is 13 amino acids. Libraries were prepared by immunoSEQ multiplex PCR; TCRdb keeps only in-frame clonotypes and omits some of them. The repertoire has roughly 4,700 clones, approximately 65% of them found once; the top ten carry less than 7.5%. This chain uses TRBV5-1 with TRBJ1-2; TRBD1 might be the D (5 bases). Source: gut tissue, taken from a patient treated with anti-PD-1 therapy. The clonotype originates from a female donor with metastatic renal cell carcinoma. The CDR3 reads CASSLAGDFGYTF. CDR3 nucleotide sequence: TGCGCCAGCAGCTTGGCCGGGGACTTTGGCTACACCTTC.